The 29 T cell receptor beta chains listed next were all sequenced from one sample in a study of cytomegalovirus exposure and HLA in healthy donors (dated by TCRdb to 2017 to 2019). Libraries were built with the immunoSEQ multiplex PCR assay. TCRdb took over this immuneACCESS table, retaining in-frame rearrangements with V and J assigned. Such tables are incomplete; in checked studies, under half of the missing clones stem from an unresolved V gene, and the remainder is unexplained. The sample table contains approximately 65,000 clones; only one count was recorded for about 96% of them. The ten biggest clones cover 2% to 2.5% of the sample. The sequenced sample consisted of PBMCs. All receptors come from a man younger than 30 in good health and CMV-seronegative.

In nucleotides, the CDR3 is TGTGCCAGCAGATCTAATTTAGCGAGCCTTTACAATGAGCAGTTCTTC. It yields the protein CASRSNLASLYNEQFF. The chain recombines TRBV27 with TRBJ2-1; D is possibly TRBD2 (5 bases). Germline V gives CDR1 MNHEY, CDR2 SMNVEV (reference sequence). CDR3 length: 16 residues. V was shortened by 6 bases and J by 4 bases, with 19 bases between the two germline ends.

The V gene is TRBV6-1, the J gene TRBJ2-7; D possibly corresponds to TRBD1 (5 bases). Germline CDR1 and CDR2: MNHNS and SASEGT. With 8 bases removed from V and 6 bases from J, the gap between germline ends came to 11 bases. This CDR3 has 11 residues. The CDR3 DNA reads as TGTGCCAGCGGGCAGGGCGGCGAGCAGTACTTC. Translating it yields CASGQGGEQYF.

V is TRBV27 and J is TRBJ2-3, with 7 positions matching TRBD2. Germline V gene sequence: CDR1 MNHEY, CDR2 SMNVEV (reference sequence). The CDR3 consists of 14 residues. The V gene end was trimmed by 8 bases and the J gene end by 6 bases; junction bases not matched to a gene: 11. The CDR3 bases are TGTGCCAGCTCTTCGTGGGGGGGGTTGGATACGCAGTATTTT. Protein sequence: CASSSWGGLDTQYF.

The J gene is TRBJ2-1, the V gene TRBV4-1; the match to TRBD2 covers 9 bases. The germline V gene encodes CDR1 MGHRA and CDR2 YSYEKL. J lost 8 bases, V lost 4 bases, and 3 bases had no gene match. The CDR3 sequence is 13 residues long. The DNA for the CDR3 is TGCGCCAGCAGCCGGGGACTAGCCGATGAGCAGTTCTTC. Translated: CASSRGLADEQFF.

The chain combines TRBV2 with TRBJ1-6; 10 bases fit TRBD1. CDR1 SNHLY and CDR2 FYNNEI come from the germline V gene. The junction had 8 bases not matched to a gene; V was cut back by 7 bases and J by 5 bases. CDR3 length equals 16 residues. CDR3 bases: TGTGCCAGCAATTCCCGGGACAGGGGAAATAATTCACCCCTCCACTTT. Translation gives CASNSRDRGNNSPLHF.

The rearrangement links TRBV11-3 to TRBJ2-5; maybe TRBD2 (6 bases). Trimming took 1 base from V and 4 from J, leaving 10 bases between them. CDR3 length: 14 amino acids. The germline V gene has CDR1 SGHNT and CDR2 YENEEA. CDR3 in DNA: TGTGCCAGCAGCTTAGCGGGAGTAGTAGAGACCCAGTACTTC. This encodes CASSLAGVVETQYF.

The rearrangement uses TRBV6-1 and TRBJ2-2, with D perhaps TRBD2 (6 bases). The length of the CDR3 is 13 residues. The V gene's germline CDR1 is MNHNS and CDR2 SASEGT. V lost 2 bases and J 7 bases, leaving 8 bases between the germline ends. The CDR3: CASSESGVGELFF. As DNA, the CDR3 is TGTGCCAGCAGTGAATCGGGGGTCGGGGAGCTGTTTTTT.

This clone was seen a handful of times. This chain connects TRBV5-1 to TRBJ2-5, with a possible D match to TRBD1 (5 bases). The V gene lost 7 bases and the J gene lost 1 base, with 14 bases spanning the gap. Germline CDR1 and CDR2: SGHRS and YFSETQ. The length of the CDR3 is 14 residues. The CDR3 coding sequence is TGCGCCAGCTCCCCCCAGGGATTCCAAGAGACCCAGTACTTC. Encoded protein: CASSPQGFQETQYF.

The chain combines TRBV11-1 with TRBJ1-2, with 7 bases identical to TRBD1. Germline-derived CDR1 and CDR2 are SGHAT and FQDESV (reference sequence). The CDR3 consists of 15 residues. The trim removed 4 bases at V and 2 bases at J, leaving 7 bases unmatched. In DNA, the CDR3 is TGTGCCAGCAGCTGGGCGGAGACAGGGAACTATGGCTACACCTTC. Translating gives CASSWAETGNYGYTF.

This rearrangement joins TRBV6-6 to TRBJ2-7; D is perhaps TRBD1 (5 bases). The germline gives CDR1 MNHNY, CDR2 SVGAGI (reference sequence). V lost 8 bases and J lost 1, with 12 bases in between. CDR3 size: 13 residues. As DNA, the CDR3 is TGTGCCAGCGCCCTGGGGCGGTCCTACGAGCAGTACTTC. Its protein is CASALGRSYEQYF.

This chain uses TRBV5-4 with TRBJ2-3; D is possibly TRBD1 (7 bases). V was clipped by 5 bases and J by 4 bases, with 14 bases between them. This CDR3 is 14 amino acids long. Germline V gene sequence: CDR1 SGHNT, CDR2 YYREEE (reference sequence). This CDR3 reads CASREGAVADTQYF. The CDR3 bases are TGTGCCAGCAGGGAGGGGGCGGTGGCAGATACGCAGTATTTT.

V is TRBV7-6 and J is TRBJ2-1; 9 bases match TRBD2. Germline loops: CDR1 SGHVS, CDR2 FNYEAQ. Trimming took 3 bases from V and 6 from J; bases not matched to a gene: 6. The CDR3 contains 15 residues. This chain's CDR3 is CASSFQAGGGNEQFF. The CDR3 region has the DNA TGTGCCAGCAGCTTCCAGGCGGGAGGGGGCAATGAGCAGTTCTTC.

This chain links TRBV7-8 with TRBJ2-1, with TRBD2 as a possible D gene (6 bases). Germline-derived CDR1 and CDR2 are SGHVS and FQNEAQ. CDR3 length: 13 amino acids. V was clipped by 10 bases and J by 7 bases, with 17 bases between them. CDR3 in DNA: TGTGCCAACTCAAAGGGACTCAATAATGAGCAGTTCTTC. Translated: CANSKGLNNEQFF. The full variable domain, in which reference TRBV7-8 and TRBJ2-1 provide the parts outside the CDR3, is GAGVSQSPRYKVAKRGQDVALRCDPISGHVSLFWYQQALGQGPEFLTYFQNEAQLDKSGLPSDRFFAERPEGSVSTLKIQRTQQEDSAVYLCANSKGLNNEQFFGPGTRLTVL.

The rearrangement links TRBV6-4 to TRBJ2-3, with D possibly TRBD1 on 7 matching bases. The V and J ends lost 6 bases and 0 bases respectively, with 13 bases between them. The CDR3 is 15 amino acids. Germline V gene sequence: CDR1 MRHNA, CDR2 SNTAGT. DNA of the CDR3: TGTGCCAGCAGCTACAGGGGAGGTAGCACAGATACGCAGTATTTT. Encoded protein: CASSYRGGSTDTQYF.

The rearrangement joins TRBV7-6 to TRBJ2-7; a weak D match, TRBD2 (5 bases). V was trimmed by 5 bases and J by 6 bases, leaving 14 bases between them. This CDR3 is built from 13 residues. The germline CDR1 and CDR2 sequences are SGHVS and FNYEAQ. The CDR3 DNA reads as TGTGCCAGCAGCGCAGAGGAAGGGAGCGAGCAGTACTTC. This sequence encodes CASSAEEGSEQYF.

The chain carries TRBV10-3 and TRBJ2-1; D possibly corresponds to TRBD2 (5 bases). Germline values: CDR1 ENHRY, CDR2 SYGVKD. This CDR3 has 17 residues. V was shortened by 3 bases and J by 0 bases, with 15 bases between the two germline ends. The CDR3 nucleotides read TGTGCCATCAGTGACTGGGCTAGCAAGAGCTCCTACAATGAGCAGTTCTTC. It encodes CAISDWASKSSYNEQFF.

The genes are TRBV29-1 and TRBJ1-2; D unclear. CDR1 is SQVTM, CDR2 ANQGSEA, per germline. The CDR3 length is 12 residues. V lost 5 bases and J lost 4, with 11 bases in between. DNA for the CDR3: TGCAGCGTTTCGGGAGCCACCTATGGCTACACCTTC. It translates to CSVSGATYGYTF.

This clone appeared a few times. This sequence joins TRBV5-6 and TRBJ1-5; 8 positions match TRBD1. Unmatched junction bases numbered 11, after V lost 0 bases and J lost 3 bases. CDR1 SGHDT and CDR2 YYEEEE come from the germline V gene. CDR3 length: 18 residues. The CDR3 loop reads CASSLDVTGVALNQPQHF. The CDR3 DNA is TGTGCCAGCAGCTTGGATGTGACAGGGGTCGCCCTCAATCAGCCCCAGCATTTT.

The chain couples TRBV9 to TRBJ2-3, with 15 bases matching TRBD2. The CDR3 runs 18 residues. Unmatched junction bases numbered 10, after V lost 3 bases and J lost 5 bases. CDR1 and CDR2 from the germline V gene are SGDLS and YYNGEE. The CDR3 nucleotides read TGTGCCAGCAGCGGTCCGGGACTAGCGGGAGGTGGGGGAGATACGCAGTATTTT. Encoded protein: CASSGPGLAGGGGDTQYF.

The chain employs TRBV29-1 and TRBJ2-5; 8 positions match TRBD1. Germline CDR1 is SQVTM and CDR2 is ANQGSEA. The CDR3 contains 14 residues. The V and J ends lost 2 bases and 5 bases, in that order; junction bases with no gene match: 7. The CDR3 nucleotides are TGCAGCGTTGAAAGGCAGGGGGCGGGGGAGACCCAGTACTTC. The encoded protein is CSVERQGAGETQYF.

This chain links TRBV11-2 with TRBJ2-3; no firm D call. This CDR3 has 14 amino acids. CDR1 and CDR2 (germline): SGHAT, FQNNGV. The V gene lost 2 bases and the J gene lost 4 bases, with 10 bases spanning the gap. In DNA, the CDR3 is TGTGCCAGCAGCTTACTGAGTCGTCCAGATACGCAGTATTTT. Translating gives CASSLLSRPDTQYF.

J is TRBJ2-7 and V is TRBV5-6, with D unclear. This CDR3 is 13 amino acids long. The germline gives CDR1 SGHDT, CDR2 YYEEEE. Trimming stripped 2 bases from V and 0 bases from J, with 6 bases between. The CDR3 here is CASSFESSYEQYF. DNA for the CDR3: TGTGCCAGCAGCTTTGAGAGCTCCTACGAGCAGTACTTC.

DNA for the CDR3: TGTGCCAGCTCCATACTGGCAGATACGCAGTATTTT. Translated: CASSILADTQYF. V usage is TRBV6-6 and J usage is TRBJ2-3; no firm D call. Germline V gives CDR1 MNHNY, CDR2 SVGAGI (reference sequence). This CDR3 contains 12 residues. Trimming removed 8 bases at V and 4 bases at J, with 10 bases between.

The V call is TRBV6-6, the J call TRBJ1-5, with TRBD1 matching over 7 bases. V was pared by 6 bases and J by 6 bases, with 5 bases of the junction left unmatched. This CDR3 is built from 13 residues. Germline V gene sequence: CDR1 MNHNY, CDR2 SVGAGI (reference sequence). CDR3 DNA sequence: TGTGCCAGCAGCCGACAGGGAGGTCAGCCCCAGCATTTT. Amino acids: CASSRQGGQPQHF.

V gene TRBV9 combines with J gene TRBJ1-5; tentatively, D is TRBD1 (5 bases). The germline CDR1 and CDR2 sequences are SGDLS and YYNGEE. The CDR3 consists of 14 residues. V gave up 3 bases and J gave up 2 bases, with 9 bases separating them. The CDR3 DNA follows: TGTGCCAGCAGCGCCGGGGGGGGCAATCAGCCCCAGCATTTT. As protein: CASSAGGGNQPQHF.

The CDR3 DNA sequence: TGCGCCAGCCGGAGGTGGGGCACAGATACGCAGTATTTT. Residues: CASRRWGTDTQYF. This chain joins TRBV5-1 and TRBJ2-3; D is possibly TRBD2 (5 bases). CDR1 SGHRS and CDR2 YFSETQ come from the germline V gene. With 7 bases removed from V and 1 base from J, the gap between germline ends came to 10 bases. The CDR3 contains 13 residues.

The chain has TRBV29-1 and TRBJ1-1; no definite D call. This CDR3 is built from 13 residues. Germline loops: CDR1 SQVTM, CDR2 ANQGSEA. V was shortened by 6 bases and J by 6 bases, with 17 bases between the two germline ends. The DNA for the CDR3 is TGCAGCGTGAGGGAGAACGGGATAGCTGAAGCTTTCTTT. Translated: CSVRENGIAEAFF. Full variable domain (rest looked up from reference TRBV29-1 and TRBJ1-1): SAVISQKPSRDICQRGTSLTIQCQVDSQVTMMFWYRQQPGQSLTLIATANQGSEATYESGFVIDKFPISRPNLTFSTLTVSNMSPEDSSIYLCSVRENGIAEAFFGQGTRLTVV.

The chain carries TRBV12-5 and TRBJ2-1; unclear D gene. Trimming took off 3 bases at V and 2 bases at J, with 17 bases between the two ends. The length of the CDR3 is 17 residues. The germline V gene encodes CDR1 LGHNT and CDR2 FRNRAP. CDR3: CASGFMPPLSTYNEQFF. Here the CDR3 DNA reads TGTGCTAGTGGTTTCATGCCCCCCTTGTCTACCTACAATGAGCAGTTCTTC.

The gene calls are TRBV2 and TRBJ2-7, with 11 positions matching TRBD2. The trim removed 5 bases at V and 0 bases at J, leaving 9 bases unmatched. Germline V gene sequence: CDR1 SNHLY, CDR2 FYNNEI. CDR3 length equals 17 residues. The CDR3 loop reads CASSTSGRSPSSYEQYF. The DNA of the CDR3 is TGTGCCAGCAGTACTAGCGGGAGATCCCCAAGCTCCTACGAGCAGTACTTC. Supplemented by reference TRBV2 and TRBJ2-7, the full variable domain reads EPEVTQTPSHQVTQMGQEVILRCVPISNHLYFYWYRQILGQKVEFLVSFYNNEISEKSEIFDDQFSVERPDGSNFTLKIRSTKLEDSAMYFCASSTSGRSPSSYEQYFGPGTRLTVT.